These 6 T cell receptor beta chains came from one sample sequenced in a study of shared clonotypes between healthy human individuals. TCRdb keeps only in-frame clones here, not all; method: immunoSEQ multiplex PCR. The sample has about 530,000 clones, roughly 95% seen once; the top ten hold roughly 0.06%. Sequences were obtained from naive CD4+ T cells sorted from blood. The subset was: CD45RA+ positively selected. Receptors were obtained from a woman in her 30s in good health.

The DNA of the CDR3 is TGTGCCAGCAGATGGCAGTTCTTC. Its translation is CASRWQFF. The V gene is TRBV7-8, the J gene TRBJ2-1, with D unresolved. With 6 bases removed from V and 12 bases from J, the gap between germline ends came to 3 bases. The CDR3 runs to 8 residues. Germline CDR1 reads SGHVS; CDR2 reads FQNEAQ.

The CDR3 here is CASSSPTSTNYGYTF. The CDR3 DNA reads TGTGCCAGCAGTTCCCCGACCAGTACTAACTATGGCTACACCTTC. The chain uses TRBV27 and TRBJ1-2; no definite D call. The CDR3 spans 15 residues. V lost 4 bases and J lost 0, with 12 bases in between. Germline V gene lookup returns CDR1 MNHEY and CDR2 SMNVEV (reference sequence).

The chain combines TRBV10-3 with TRBJ1-2; the match to TRBD1 covers 8 bases. The CDR3 length is 13 residues. V dropped 7 bases and J dropped 3; count of bases not matched to a gene: 4. In germline, CDR1 is ENHRY, CDR2 SYGVKD. The DNA for the CDR3 is TGTGCCATCACCCCGGACAGGGACTATGGCTACACCTTC. Residues: CAITPDRDYGYTF.

The V gene is TRBV18, the J gene TRBJ2-2, with D hard to call. CDR1 KGHSH and CDR2 LQKENI come from the germline V gene. This CDR3 comprises 16 residues. V was clipped by 0 bases and J by 2 bases, with 10 bases between them. The CDR3 spells CASSPPYGYNTGELFF. In DNA form, the CDR3 reads TGTGCCAGCTCACCACCGTACGGGTATAACACCGGGGAGCTGTTTTTT. Drawing the rest from reference TRBV18 and TRBJ2-2, the complete variable domain is NAGVMQNPRHLVRRRGQEARLRCSPMKGHSHVYWYRQLPEEGLKFMVYLQKENIIDESGMPKERFSAEFPKEGPSILRIQQVVRGDSAAYFCASSPPYGYNTGELFFGEGSRLTVL.

The chain is built from TRBV9 and TRBJ1-6; D might be TRBD1 (6 bases). V shed 2 bases and J shed 8 bases, with 14 bases lying between them. Germline V gene lookup returns CDR1 SGDLS and CDR2 YYNGEE. This CDR3 contains 15 residues. CDR3 nucleotide sequence: TGTGCCAGCAGCGTGGACAGCCGGGGCGATTCACCCCTCCACTTT. Translated, it gives CASSVDSRGDSPLHF. The variable domain in full, completed from reference TRBV9 and TRBJ1-6, reads DSGVTQTPKHLITATGQRVTLRCSPRSGDLSVYWYQQSLDQGLQFLIQYYNGEERAKGNILERFSAQQFPDLHSELNLSSLELGDSALYFCASSVDSRGDSPLHFGNGTRLTVT.

The chain uses TRBV5-4 and TRBJ1-6, with a weak D call TRBD1 (5 bases). The germline gives CDR1 SGHNT, CDR2 YYREEE (reference sequence). V lost 0 bases to trimming and J lost 8 bases, with 9 bases between them. The CDR3 is 14 amino acids. The DNA for the CDR3 is TGTGCCAGCAGCTTGGATGACAGCTATTCACCCCTCCACTTT. Protein sequence: CASSLDDSYSPLHF.